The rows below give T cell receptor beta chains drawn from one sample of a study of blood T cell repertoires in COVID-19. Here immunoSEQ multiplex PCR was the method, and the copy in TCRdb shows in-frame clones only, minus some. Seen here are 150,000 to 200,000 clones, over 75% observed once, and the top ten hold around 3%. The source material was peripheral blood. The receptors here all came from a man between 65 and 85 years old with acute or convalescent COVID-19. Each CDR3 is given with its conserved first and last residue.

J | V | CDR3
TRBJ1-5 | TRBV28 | CASSLQGGYQPQHF
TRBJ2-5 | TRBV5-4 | CASSLAGTGDFETQYF
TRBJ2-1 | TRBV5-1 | CASSSSGASYNEQFF
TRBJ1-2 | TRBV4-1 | CASSQVLRDTVYGYTF
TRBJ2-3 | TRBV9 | CASSVDGLRTDTQYF
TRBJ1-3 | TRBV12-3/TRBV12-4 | CASSFYGNTIYF
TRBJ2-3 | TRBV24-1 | CATSDPSFAGGFTDTQYF
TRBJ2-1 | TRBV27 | CASSSLPLGASYNEQFF
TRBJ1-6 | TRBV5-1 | CASSLGGTGNSPLHF
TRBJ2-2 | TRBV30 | CAWSKGGTGELFF
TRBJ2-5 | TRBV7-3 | CASSLTSGGEETQYF
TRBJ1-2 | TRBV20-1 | CSARFEGYTF
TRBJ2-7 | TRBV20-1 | CSAKQSYEQYF
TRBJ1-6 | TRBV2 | CASSTGLWDSPLHF
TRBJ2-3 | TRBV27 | CASSLLGLGSTDTQYF
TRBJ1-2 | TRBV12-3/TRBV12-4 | CASSLGTGGYTF
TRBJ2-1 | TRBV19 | CASSLTSGLNEQFF
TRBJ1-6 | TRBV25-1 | CASSEFGDSYSPLHF
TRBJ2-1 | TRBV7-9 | CASSLGRGGTYNEQFF
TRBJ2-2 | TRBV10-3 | CAIRTSGTGNTGELFF
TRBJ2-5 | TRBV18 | CASSPISSGSQETQYF
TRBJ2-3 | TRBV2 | CASTRGLAGVGDTQYF
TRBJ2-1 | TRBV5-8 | CASSLAIRGVGEQFF
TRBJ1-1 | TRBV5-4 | CASSLARTGVMNTEAFF
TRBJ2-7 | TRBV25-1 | CASSESAGLAGLEQYF
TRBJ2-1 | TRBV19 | CASSLDREVNEQFF
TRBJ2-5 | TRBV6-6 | CASSYSQGGETQYF
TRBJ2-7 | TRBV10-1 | CASSEGGGPYEQYF
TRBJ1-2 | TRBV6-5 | CASNRDINYGYTF
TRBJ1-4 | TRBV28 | CASSAILGDEKLFF
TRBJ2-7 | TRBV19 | CASSIGGGQNYEQYF
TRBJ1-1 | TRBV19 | CASSIQGTGRAEAFF
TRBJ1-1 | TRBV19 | CASSIRGAGGMNTEAFF
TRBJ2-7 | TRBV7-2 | CASSLRSHLSYEQYF
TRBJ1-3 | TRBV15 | CATSSISGNTIYF
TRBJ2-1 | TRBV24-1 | CATSHTNTALIREQFF
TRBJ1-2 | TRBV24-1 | CATSDWGLDGYTF
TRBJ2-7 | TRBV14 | CASSASGYEQYF
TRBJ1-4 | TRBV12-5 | CASGPGQGNEKLFF
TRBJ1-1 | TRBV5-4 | CASSLQDTEAFF
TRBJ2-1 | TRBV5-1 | CASSITGGVYNEQFF
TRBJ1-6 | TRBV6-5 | CASRTANSPLHF
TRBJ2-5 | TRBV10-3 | CAISEPGTARVETQYF
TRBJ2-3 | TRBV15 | CATSKPGLAGDTQYF
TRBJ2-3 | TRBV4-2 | CASTIGQGETDTQYF
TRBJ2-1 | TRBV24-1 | CATSDYQLSGTGAYNEQFF
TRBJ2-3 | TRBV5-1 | CASSDTGTSVSDTQYF